Listed below are T cell receptor beta chains from one sample, sequenced in a study of cytomegalovirus exposure and HLA in healthy donors. Sequencing was performed with immunoSEQ multiplex PCR; in TCRdb, only in-frame clones are kept and a portion is missing. The sample holds under 200,000 clones, 82% seen once. Sequenced: PBMCs. Receptors were obtained from a woman aged 18-29 years in good health and CMV-seronegative. The CDR3 runs from the conserved cysteine through the conserved F or W. A D gene is named only where the DNA matches it firmly. Size tells how often a clone was seen (once, few, many) or the class of an expanded clone, and some rows leave it out.

v_gene: TRBV18
d_gene: .
abundance: .
j_gene: TRBJ1-6
CDR3aa: CASSPEAADISPLHF
CDR3nt: TGTGCCAGCTCACCAGAGGCTGCGGACATTTCACCCCTCCACTTT

v_gene: TRBV7-9
d_gene: TRBD2
abundance: .
j_gene: TRBJ2-1
CDR3aa: CASSFGASGMGSYNEQFF
CDR3nt: TGTGCCAGCAGCTTCGGGGCTAGCGGGATGGGCAGCTACAATGAGCAGTTCTTC

v_gene: TRBV5-4
d_gene: TRBD1
abundance: few
j_gene: TRBJ1-1
CDR3aa: CASSLADRGGMNTEAFF
CDR3nt: TGTGCCAGCAGCTTGGCGGACAGGGGGGGAATGAACACTGAAGCTTTCTTT

v_gene: TRBV2
d_gene: .
abundance: .
j_gene: TRBJ1-3
CDR3aa: CASSAYGSSGNTIYF
CDR3nt: TGTGCCAGCAGTGCGTACGGTAGCTCTGGAAACACCATATATTTT

v_gene: TRBV15
d_gene: .
abundance: .
j_gene: TRBJ1-6
CDR3aa: CATSRDTGNSPLHF
CDR3nt: TGTGCCACCAGCAGAGATACAGGGAATTCACCCCTCCACTTT

v_gene: TRBV4-2
d_gene: TRBD1
abundance: .
j_gene: TRBJ2-2
CDR3aa: CASSQLDRAGELFF
CDR3nt: TGTGCCAGCAGCCAACTTGACAGGGCCGGGGAGCTGTTTTTT

v_gene: TRBV27
d_gene: .
abundance: .
j_gene: TRBJ2-7
CDR3aa: CASSLRPLPSYEQYF
CDR3nt: TGTGCCAGCAGTTTGCGGCCCCTTCCCTCCTACGAGCAGTACTTC

v_gene: TRBV29-1
d_gene: TRBD1
abundance: .
j_gene: TRBJ2-3
CDR3aa: CSVDYRGASDTQYF
CDR3nt: TGCAGCGTTGACTACAGGGGTGCGTCGGATACGCAGTATTTT

v_gene: TRBV18
d_gene: TRBD1
abundance: .
j_gene: TRBJ2-2
CDR3aa: CASSPRTGGARDTGELFF
CDR3nt: TGTGCCAGCTCACCACGGACAGGGGGCGCTCGGGACACCGGGGAGCTGTTTTTT

v_gene: TRBV11-2
d_gene: .
abundance: .
j_gene: TRBJ1-2
CDR3aa: CASSPDSYGYTF
CDR3nt: TGTGCCAGCAGCCCAGACAGTTATGGCTACACCTTC

v_gene: TRBV11-2
d_gene: .
abundance: .
j_gene: TRBJ1-2
CDR3aa: CASSLGRENYGYTF
CDR3nt: TGTGCCAGCAGCTTAGGCAGGGAAAACTATGGCTACACCTTC

v_gene: TRBV11-2
d_gene: TRBD2
abundance: .
j_gene: TRBJ2-7
CDR3aa: CASSLDRASGTYEQYF
CDR3nt: TGTGCCAGCAGCTTAGATAGGGCTAGCGGGACCTACGAGCAGTACTTC

v_gene: TRBV9
d_gene: TRBD2
abundance: .
j_gene: TRBJ2-5
CDR3aa: CASSLLAGQETQYF
CDR3nt: TGTGCCAGCAGTCTACTAGCGGGGCAAGAGACCCAGTACTTC

v_gene: TRBV5-1
d_gene: .
abundance: .
j_gene: TRBJ1-4
CDR3aa: CASSTHRATNEKLFF
CDR3nt: TGCGCCAGCAGCACGCACAGGGCCACTAATGAAAAACTGTTTTTT

v_gene: TRBV7-9
d_gene: .
abundance: .
j_gene: TRBJ2-7
CDR3aa: CASSSTDIPEKQYF
CDR3nt: TGTGCCAGCAGCTCAACGGACATCCCCGAGAAGCAGTACTTC

v_gene: TRBV4-2
d_gene: .
abundance: .
j_gene: TRBJ2-7
CDR3aa: CASSLDRGTHEQYF
CDR3nt: TGTGCCAGCAGCCTAGATAGGGGAACCCACGAGCAGTACTTC

v_gene: TRBV15
d_gene: TRBD1
abundance: .
j_gene: TRBJ1-2
CDR3aa: CATSRDLGQDGYTF
CDR3nt: TGTGCCACCAGCAGAGATCTCGGACAGGATGGCTACACCTTC

v_gene: TRBV19
d_gene: .
abundance: .
j_gene: TRBJ1-1
CDR3aa: CASSMGRTEAFF
CDR3nt: TGTGCCAGTAGTATGGGCCGCACTGAAGCTTTCTTT

v_gene: TRBV19
d_gene: .
abundance: .
j_gene: TRBJ1-5
CDR3aa: CASTLLATGSSYSNQPQHF
CDR3nt: TGTGCCAGTACCCTCCTGGCTACAGGGTCCTCTTATAGCAATCAGCCCCAGCATTTT

v_gene: TRBV7-9
d_gene: TRBD1
abundance: .
j_gene: TRBJ1-4
CDR3aa: CASSSSTGREKLFF
CDR3nt: TGTGCCAGCAGCTCGTCGACAGGGAGGGAAAAACTGTTTTTT

v_gene: TRBV12-5
d_gene: .
abundance: once
j_gene: TRBJ1-3
CDR3aa: CASGLTGSGNTIYF
CDR3nt: TGTGCTAGTGGATTGACGGGCTCTGGAAACACCATATATTTT

v_gene: TRBV5-6
d_gene: TRBD1
abundance: .
j_gene: TRBJ1-4
CDR3aa: CASSQTGGFGEKLFF
CDR3nt: TGTGCCAGCAGCCAGACAGGGGGCTTCGGAGAAAAACTGTTTTTT

v_gene: TRBV19
d_gene: TRBD1
abundance: .
j_gene: TRBJ2-5
CDR3aa: CASSPLTGATAEVKETQYF
CDR3nt: TGTGCCAGTAGTCCCTTGACAGGGGCGACAGCAGAGGTCAAGGAGACCCAGTACTTC

v_gene: TRBV2
d_gene: TRBD2
abundance: .
j_gene: TRBJ2-5
CDR3aa: CASGGDVQETQYF
CDR3nt: TGTGCCAGTGGGGGGGACGTCCAAGAGACCCAGTACTTC

v_gene: TRBV27
d_gene: TRBD2
abundance: .
j_gene: TRBJ2-5
CDR3aa: CASRGAGEGETQYF
CDR3nt: TGTGCCAGCAGAGGAGCGGGGGAGGGGGAGACCCAGTACTTC

v_gene: TRBV5-1
d_gene: .
abundance: .
j_gene: TRBJ1-2
CDR3aa: CASSIQGFGYTF
CDR3nt: TGCGCCAGCAGCATTCAGGGTTTTGGCTACACCTTC

v_gene: TRBV28
d_gene: TRBD1
abundance: .
j_gene: TRBJ2-6
CDR3aa: CASRQDRAGANVLTF
CDR3nt: TGTGCCAGCAGACAAGACAGGGCTGGGGCCAACGTCCTGACTTTC